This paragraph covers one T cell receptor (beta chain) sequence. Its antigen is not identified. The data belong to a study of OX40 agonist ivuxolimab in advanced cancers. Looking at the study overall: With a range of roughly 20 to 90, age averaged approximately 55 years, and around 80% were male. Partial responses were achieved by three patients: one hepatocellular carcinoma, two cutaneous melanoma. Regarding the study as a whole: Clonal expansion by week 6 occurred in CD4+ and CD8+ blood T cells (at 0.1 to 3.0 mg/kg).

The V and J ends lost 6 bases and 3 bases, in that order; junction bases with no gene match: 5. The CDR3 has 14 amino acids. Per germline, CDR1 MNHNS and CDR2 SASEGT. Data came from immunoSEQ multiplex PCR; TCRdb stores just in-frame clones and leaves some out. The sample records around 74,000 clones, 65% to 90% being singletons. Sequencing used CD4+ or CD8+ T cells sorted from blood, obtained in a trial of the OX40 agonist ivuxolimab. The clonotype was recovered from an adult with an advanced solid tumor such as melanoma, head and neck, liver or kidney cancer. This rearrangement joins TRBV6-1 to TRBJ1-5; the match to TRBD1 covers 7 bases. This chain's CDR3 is CASRGDRANQPQHF. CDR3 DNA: TGTGCCAGCAGGGGAGACAGGGCCAATCAGCCCCAGCATTTT.